This T cell receptor beta chain is from a study of shared clonotypes between healthy human individuals. The assay was run at deep level. Clones were sequenced by immunoSEQ multiplex PCR, and TCRdb holds only the in-frame ones, with some missing. This table holds more than 550,000 clones, 90% found once. Sequences were obtained from memory CD8+ T cells from PBMCs. The subset here: CD45RO+ cells pooled with CCR7-negative TemRA cells. The clonotype comes from a man younger than 30 in good health. Some clones in this sample may be carry-over from other donors' samples.

The CDR3 DNA reads as TGCGCCAGCAGTTTGCGCCCGGGAAATGAGCAGTTCTTC. Translation gives CASSLRPGNEQFF. The chain joins TRBV10-1 to TRBJ2-1; D might be TRBD2 (5 bases). Germline V CDR1 and CDR2: WNHNN, SYGVQD (reference sequence). V lost 5 bases to trimming and J lost 7 bases, with 12 bases between them. This CDR3 comprises 13 residues.